The clone carrying this TCR beta chain was seen many times. Its antigen is undetermined. The CDR3 length is 15 residues. With V trimmed by 1 base and J by 3 bases, 4 bases remained unmatched. Germline V CDR1 and CDR2: SGHTA, FQGNSA. Each CDR3 protein gets one entry after TCRdb re-called the 5' RACE reads with MiXCR. The sample lists about 160,000 distinct CDR3 sequences, approximately 9% occurring once. This sample stems from a study of CD8 T cells in ankylosing spondylitis. General study points: The study identified a TCR beta motif of several highly homologous variants that appeared characteristic of ankylosing spondylitis blood. As reported, disease-linked clones showed significant enrichment in matched ankylosing spondylitis synovial fluid. CD8+ cells made up the disease-linked clones, which were relatively rare in peripheral blood.

Sequencing was done on a sample of blood, either unsorted or a sorted T cell fraction (not recorded which). V is TRBV7-2 and J is TRBJ1-2; 8 bases fit TRBD1. The clonotype was recovered from a female donor with ankylosing spondylitis or in good health (not recorded which). CDR3 bases: TGTGCCAGCAGCTTAGAATGGACAGGGCACTATGGCTACACCTTC. Its translation is CASSLEWTGHYGYTF.